This T cell receptor (beta chain) was recovered during a study of T cell changes during pregnancy in multiple sclerosis. This clone was seen once. Clones were sequenced by immunoSEQ multiplex PCR, and TCRdb holds only the in-frame ones, with some missing. The table shows over 35,000 clones, with roughly nine tenths occurring only once. The CDR3 contains 16 residues. Germline CDR1 and CDR2: LGHNA and YNFKEQ. With V trimmed by 0 bases and J by 5 bases, 9 bases remained unmatched. The TCR sequence derives from a female donor with multiple sclerosis, enrolled in a pregnancy study. The genes are TRBV4-2 and TRBJ2-5; 7 nucleotides match TRBD2. This specimen was CD8+ T cells from peripheral blood mononuclear cells, taken before pregnancy. CDR3 loop: CASSQDSSGTGETQYF. The CDR3 DNA follows: TGTGCCAGCAGCCAAGATAGCAGCGGGACCGGGGAGACCCAGTACTTC.